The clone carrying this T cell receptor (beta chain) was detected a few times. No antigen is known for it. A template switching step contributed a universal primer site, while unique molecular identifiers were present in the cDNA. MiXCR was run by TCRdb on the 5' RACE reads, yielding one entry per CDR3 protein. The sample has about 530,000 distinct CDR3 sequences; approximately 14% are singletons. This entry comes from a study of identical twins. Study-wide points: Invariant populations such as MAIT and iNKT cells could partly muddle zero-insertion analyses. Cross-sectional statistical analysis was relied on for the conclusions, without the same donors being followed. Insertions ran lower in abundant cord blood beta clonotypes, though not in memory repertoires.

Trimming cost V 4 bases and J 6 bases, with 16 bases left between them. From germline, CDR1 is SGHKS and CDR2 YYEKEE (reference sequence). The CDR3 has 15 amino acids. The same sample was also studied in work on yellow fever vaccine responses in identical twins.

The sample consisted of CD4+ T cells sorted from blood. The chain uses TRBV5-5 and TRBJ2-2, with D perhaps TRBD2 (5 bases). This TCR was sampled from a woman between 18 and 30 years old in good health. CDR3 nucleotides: TGTGCCAGCAGCCCCCAGACTATCTCCCCCGGGGAGCTGTTTTTT. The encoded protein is CASSPQTISPGELFF.